What follows are 20 T cell receptor beta chains derived from one specimen sequenced in a study of immune heterogeneity within non-small cell lung tumors. Samples each supplied around 640 ng of bulk tumor genomic DNA as template. Every primary tumor yielded several biopsies, spaced far apart, that were taken during surgery. Patients with untreated, newly diagnosed non-small cell lung cancer underwent curative surgery. It was a multiplex PCR that amplified TCR beta CDR3, with 32 V and 13 J primers. Via MiXCR, TCRdb re-called the multiplex PCR reads, giving one row per CDR3 protein. The table records around 20,000 distinct CDR3 sequences, less than 35% of them present only once. The sample consisted of lung tumor tissue. These receptors all come from a man aged 35 to 55 with non-small cell lung cancer.

This chain uses TRBV10-3 with TRBJ2-2; TRBD1 or TRBD2 may be the D gene (6 bases each). The CDR3 sequence is 16 residues long. The V and J ends lost 4 bases and 1 base respectively, with 13 bases between them. Germline CDR1 reads ENHRY; CDR2 reads SYGVKD. In DNA form, the CDR3 reads TGTGCCATCAGTGTTAGGGGGGATCAGAACACCGGGGAGCTGTTTTTT. Its protein is CAISVRGDQNTGELFF.

This clonotype was detected a few times. The chain combines TRBV20-1 with TRBJ2-7; TRBD1 matches 7 bases. CDR1 and CDR2 (germline): DFQATT, SNEGSKA (reference sequence). V dropped 6 bases and J dropped 2; count of bases not matched to a gene: 13. The CDR3 is 15 amino acids. The CDR3 spells CSATHRGTTPYEQYF. The CDR3 DNA is TGCAGTGCGACGCACAGGGGCACCACGCCCTACGAGCAGTACTTC.

For this clonotype: One junction end disagrees with the germline gene, perhaps due to a read error. V usage is TRBV6-1 and J usage is TRBJ1-6; D remains unclear. The CDR3 has 12 residues. CDR1 and CDR2 from the germline V gene are MNHNS and SASEGT. CDR3 DNA sequence: TGTGCCAGCAAAAACCCAAGTTCACCCCCCCACTTT. Its protein is CASKNPSSPPHF.

This clonotype was counted ten times or more. V gene TRBV24-1 combines with J gene TRBJ1-2, with TRBD1 as a possible D gene (5 bases). The CDR3 sequence is 12 residues long. V was pared by 6 bases and J by 4 bases, with 8 bases between. Germline V gene data show CDR1 as KGHDR and CDR2 as SFDVKD. CDR3 in DNA: TGTGCCACCAGTATCGGGGGCTATGGCTACACCTTC. This codes for CATSIGGYGYTF.

In its sample, this clonotype was seen many times. The CDR3: CASSQDSSGNYEQYF. For the CDR3, the DNA is TGTGCCAGCAGCCAAGATTCTAGCGGGAACTACGAGCAGTACTTC. The J gene is TRBJ2-7, the V gene TRBV4-2, with 9 positions matching TRBD2. Per the germline V gene, CDR1 is LGHNA and CDR2 is YNFKEQ. The CDR3 spans 15 residues. V was clipped by 0 bases and J by 3 bases; unmatched bases: 3.

This clonotype was seen ten or more times. This rearrangement joins TRBV20-1 to TRBJ2-6; D is ambiguous. Trimming removed 3 bases at V and 1 base at J, with 7 bases between. Germline loops: CDR1 DFQATT, CDR2 SNEGSKA (reference sequence). The CDR3 covers 14 residues. The CDR3 loop is CSARESSGANVLTF. CDR3 DNA: TGCAGTGCTAGGGAGTCGTCTGGGGCCAACGTCCTGACTTTC.

This clonotype was found a few times. Its ends do not fully match the called genes, so a read error is possible. The CDR3 DNA reads TGCAGTGTTCCGGGATTAAACACCGGGGGGCTGTTTTTT. Amino acids: CSVPGLNTGGLFF. The rearrangement links TRBV20-1 to TRBJ2-2, with D maybe TRBD2 (6 bases). Per the germline V gene, CDR1 is DFQATT and CDR2 is SNEGSKA (reference sequence). This CDR3 region has 13 residues.

Notes on this clonotype: A read error may account for a junction end that differs from germline. The CDR3 sequence is CAISLIAGTDGSGNAIYF. The CDR3 DNA sequence: TGTGCCATCAGCCTAATCGCCGGGACAGATGGCTCTGGAAACGCCATATATTTT. The chain employs TRBV7-2 and TRBJ1-3, with 7 nucleotides matching TRBD1. Germline V gene lookup returns CDR1 SGHTA and CDR2 FQGNSA. CDR3 length equals 18 residues.

This clonotype ranks as medium-sized. The V call is TRBV30, the J call TRBJ2-7; tentatively, D is TRBD1 (6 bases). There are 14 residues in the CDR3. Germline CDR1 and CDR2: GTSNPN and SVGIG (reference sequence). The V end was cut by 0 bases, the J end by 1 base, with 10 bases between. The CDR3 DNA reads as TGTGCCTGGAGTGTAGGGGGATCTTCCTACGAGCAGTACTTC. Translating gives CAWSVGGSSYEQYF.

The rearrangement uses TRBV28 and TRBJ1-6; no clear D. V dropped 7 bases and J dropped 9 bases, with 10 bases sitting between them. The CDR3 is made up of 12 amino acids. CDR1 is MDHEN and CDR2 is SYDVKM in the germline V gene. The DNA for the CDR3 is TGTGCCAGCACCCATGGGCTTTCACCCCTCCACTTT. It yields the protein CASTHGLSPLHF.

To note about this clonotype: A read error is possible here, since a much larger clone lies one base away. The gene calls are TRBV6-2 or TRBV6-3 and TRBJ1-5, with TRBD1 identical over 7 bases. Germline loops: CDR1 MNHEY, CDR2 SVGEGT. J was trimmed by 1 base and V by 9 bases; bases with no gene match: 9. The CDR3 is 15 residues long. The CDR3 DNA is TGTGCCAGAGGAACGACAGGGAACAGCAATCAGCCCCAGCATTTT. Translating it yields CARGTTGNSNQPQHF.

This chain links TRBV20-1 with TRBJ1-1; D is unresolved. This CDR3 spans 14 amino acids. V lost 7 bases to trimming and J lost 0 bases, with 15 bases between them. Germline V lookup: CDR1 DFQATT, CDR2 SNEGSKA (reference sequence). This chain's CDR3 is CSVPGVGMNTEAFF. The CDR3 DNA follows: TGCAGTGTCCCCGGTGTAGGCATGAACACTGAAGCTTTCTTT.

This clonotype was observed a few times. The chain combines TRBV29-1 with TRBJ2-1, with 8 bases matching TRBD1. Germline V gene lookup returns CDR1 SQVTM and CDR2 ANQGSEA. The V gene end was trimmed by 7 bases and the J gene end by 7 bases; junction bases not matched to a gene: 6. The CDR3 length is 12 residues. In DNA form, the CDR3 reads TGCAGCGGTAGACAGGGGTTTAATGAGCAGTTCTTC. This sequence encodes CSGRQGFNEQFF.

The CDR3 sequence is CASSPPGLADTDTQYF. The CDR3 DNA is TGTGCCAGCTCACCCCCCGGACTAGCGGACACAGATACGCAGTATTTT. The V call is TRBV18, the J call TRBJ2-3, with TRBD2 identical over 10 bases. J gave up 2 bases and V 3 bases, and 5 bases lay outside the gene matches. CDR3 length: 16 amino acids. Germline values: CDR1 KGHSH, CDR2 LQKENI.

This clonotype was recorded at least ten times. The chain uses TRBV7-2 and TRBJ2-7; D is perhaps TRBD1 or TRBD2 (5 bases each). Germline V gives CDR1 SGHTA, CDR2 FQGNSA. The CDR3 is 12 residues long. The germline V and J ends were trimmed by 3 bases and 4 bases, with 7 bases remaining between them. For the CDR3, the DNA is TGTGCCAGCAGCTTTTGGGGGTACGAGCAGTACTTC. Protein: CASSFWGYEQYF.

The chain has TRBV3-1 and TRBJ1-1, with D perhaps matching TRBD1 (5 bases). Germline values: CDR1 LGHDT, CDR2 YNNKEL (reference sequence). V lost 3 bases and J lost 4, with 12 bases in between. The CDR3 is 14 residues long. The DNA for the CDR3 is TGTGCCAGCAGCCAGGCCGGAGGGGTCACTGAAGCTTTCTTT. It is translated as CASSQAGGVTEAFF.

About this clonotype itself: This may stem from a read error, because a much larger clone lies one nucleotide away. The chain is built from TRBV30 and TRBJ2-1, with D maybe TRBD1 (5 bases). Germline V gene sequence: CDR1 GTSNPN, CDR2 SVGIG (reference sequence). The CDR3 is 12 residues long. DNA of the CDR3: TGTGCCTCCACCTGGGGCTACAATCAGCAGTTCTTC. Amino acids: CASTWGYNQQFF.

This clonotype has at least ten counts. V usage is TRBV3-1 and J usage is TRBJ2-7, with D perhaps TRBD2 (7 bases). The V end lost 0 bases, the J end lost 3 bases, and 15 bases lay between the germline ends. This CDR3 is 16 amino acids long. Germline CDR1 is LGHDT and CDR2 is YNNKEL (reference sequence). CDR3 loop: CASSQDVGGGGYEQYF. The CDR3 DNA reads TGTGCCAGCAGCCAAGATGTCGGGGGAGGGGGCTACGAGCAGTACTTC.

By its share, this clonotype is medium-sized (0.01 to 0.1%). J is TRBJ2-7 and V is TRBV19; 10 bases match TRBD1. This CDR3 comprises 15 residues. Losses at the gene ends were 5 bases for V and 5 bases for J; bases not matched to a gene: 9. From germline, CDR1 is LNHDA and CDR2 SQIVND (reference sequence). The chain's CDR3 is CASSPPGQGYHEQYF. The DNA of the CDR3 is TGTGCCAGTAGTCCCCCGGGACAGGGGTATCACGAGCAGTACTTC.

V is TRBV27 and J is TRBJ2-3; 10 bases are shared with TRBD2. Germline V gene lookup returns CDR1 MNHEY and CDR2 SMNVEV (reference sequence). The CDR3 has 16 amino acids. J was trimmed by 2 bases and V by 5 bases; bases with no gene match: 7. The CDR3 region is CASSPGLAETTDTQYF. The CDR3, as DNA: TGTGCCAGCAGTCCCGGACTAGCGGAGACCACAGATACGCAGTATTTT.